Listed here are 11 T cell receptor beta chains from one sample, sequenced in a study of blood T cell repertoires in COVID-19 (dated by TCRdb to the early 2020s). The library was obtained by the immunoSEQ multiplex PCR assay. The source is immuneACCESS, and TCRdb retained only in-frame sequences with V and J called. Part of the clones is not carried over; for the studies checked, unresolved V genes explain less than half of this, and the remainder is unexplained. The sample contains 70,000 or so clones, around 86% of them found a single time. The ten largest account for about an eighth of the sample. The sample consisted of peripheral blood. The receptors were sampled from a woman aged 60-75 years with acute or convalescent COVID-19.

The rearrangement links TRBV5-4 to TRBJ2-7, with 8 bases identical to TRBD2. In germline, CDR1 is SGHNT, CDR2 YYREEE (reference sequence). This CDR3 comprises 16 residues. V lost 0 bases, J lost 5 bases, and 10 bases stayed unmatched. CDR3 sequence (DNA): TGTGCCAGCAGCTTGGCCGTCGGGCTAGCGGGCCACGAGCAGTACTTC. Its protein product is CASSLAVGLAGHEQYF.

The chain has TRBV18 and TRBJ1-4; D may be TRBD1 (5 bases). Germline assignment: CDR1 KGHSH and CDR2 LQKENI. This CDR3 spans 12 amino acids. Between the trimmed V and J ends, which lost 6 bases and 8 bases, there was a span of 10 bases. The CDR3 protein is CASSDSQEKLFF. CDR3 coding DNA: TGTGCCAGCTCCGACAGTCAAGAAAAACTGTTTTTT.

The V and J genes are TRBV9 and TRBJ2-7; D not certain. The CDR3 covers 13 residues. Germline CDR1 SGDLS, CDR2 YYNGEE. V was clipped by 4 bases and J by 6 bases, with 14 bases between them. Here the CDR3 reads CASSSVPGTEQYF. CDR3 DNA: TGTGCCAGCAGCTCAGTGCCAGGCACCGAGCAGTACTTC.

This sequence joins TRBV3-1 (or the pseudogene TRBV3-2) and TRBJ2-5, with 7 bases lining up with TRBD2. The CDR3 loop spans 16 amino acids. Germline trimming cut 4 bases from V and 1 base from J; bases unmatched to any gene: 9. In germline, CDR1 is LGHDT, CDR2 YNNKEL (reference sequence). The CDR3 is CASSRKEGGSQETQYF. In DNA, the CDR3 is TGTGCCAGCAGCCGCAAAGAGGGCGGGAGCCAAGAGACCCAGTACTTC.

V and J are TRBV12-3 or TRBV12-4 and TRBJ1-4; 9 bases match TRBD1. The CDR3 has 13 residues. The V segment lost 5 bases and the J segment 10 bases; nucleotides outside the gene matches: 5. This CDR3 reads CASSGVQGAKLFF. In DNA form, the CDR3 reads TGTGCCAGCAGTGGCGTACAGGGGGCAAAACTGTTTTTT.

This clone has more than one count but fewer than ten. The genes are TRBV27 and TRBJ2-1; the match to TRBD1 covers 10 bases. The V and J ends lost 0 bases and 4 bases, in that order; junction bases with no gene match: 6. This CDR3 comprises 17 residues. Germline values: CDR1 MNHEY, CDR2 SMNVEV (reference sequence). Here the CDR3 DNA reads TGTGCCAGCAGTTTATCCAGGGACAGGGGCTATTACAATGAGCAGTTCTTC. It encodes CASSLSRDRGYYNEQFF.

The rearrangement links TRBV5-1 to TRBJ2-7, with 9 bases matching TRBD1. Germline values: CDR1 SGHRS, CDR2 YFSETQ. V shed 0 bases and J 5 bases; nucleotides not matched to a gene: 9. The CDR3 sequence is 16 residues long. This CDR3 reads CASSLEGTGRFDEQYF. The CDR3 nucleotides are TGCGCCAGCAGCTTGGAAGGGACAGGGAGGTTCGACGAGCAGTACTTC.

The chain combines TRBV6-5 with TRBJ1-1, with 8 bases aligning to TRBD1. CDR1 MNHEY and CDR2 SVGAGI come from the germline V gene. The CDR3 is 12 residues long. Germline trimming cut 6 bases from V and 7 bases from J; bases unmatched to any gene: 4. The CDR3 here is CASRKTGVEAFF. The CDR3 nucleotides are TGTGCCAGCAGAAAGACAGGGGTTGAAGCTTTCTTT.

This clone is medium-sized within its sample. The chain combines TRBV25-1 with TRBJ1-5; D gene unclear. This CDR3 comprises 18 residues. The germline V gene has CDR1 MGHDK and CDR2 SYGVNS. Between the trimmed V and J ends, which lost 3 bases and 2 bases, there was a span of 20 bases. The CDR3 region is CASSENDAREAGNQPQHF. The CDR3 region has the DNA TGTGCCAGCAGTGAGAATGATGCCCGGGAGGCGGGCAATCAGCCCCAGCATTTT.

The chain recombines TRBV10-3 with TRBJ1-1; D not resolved. The CDR3 extends over 12 amino acids. The germline V gene has CDR1 ENHRY and CDR2 SYGVKD. Trimming took 3 bases from V and 5 from J, leaving 7 bases between them. CDR3 DNA sequence: TGTGCCATCAGTGAATCCGGGACTGAAGCTTTCTTT. It translates to CAISESGTEAFF.

The V call is TRBV11-2, the J call TRBJ2-7; no definite D call. The CDR3 totals 13 residues. Germline V lookup: CDR1 SGHAT, CDR2 FQNNGV. Trimming removed 3 bases at V and 3 bases at J, with 9 bases between. In DNA form, the CDR3 reads TGTGCCAGCAGCTTCCGGGTCAGCTACGAGCAGTACTTC. Amino acids: CASSFRVSYEQYF. The whole variable domain, remainder taken from reference TRBV11-2 and TRBJ2-7, is EAGVAQSPRYKIIEKRQSVAFWCNPISGHATLYWYQQILGQGPKLLIQFQNNGVVDDSQLPKDRFSAERLKGVDSTLKIQPAKLEDSAVYLCASSFRVSYEQYFGPGTRLTVT.